This is a list of T cell receptor beta chains from one sample in a study of blood T cell repertoires in COVID-19. Here immunoSEQ multiplex PCR was the method, and the copy in TCRdb shows in-frame clones only, minus some. The data contain over 50,000 clones, approximately 83% of them seen just once; the ten biggest clones take up roughly a tenth. Material: peripheral blood. These receptor sequences come from a human donor in a cohort sampled during active COVID-19. Each CDR3 is given with its conserved first and last residue. The order of the fields is J gene, V gene, clone size, D gene, CDR3 DNA, CDR3 protein. The D gene is left open where the match is weak. Only some rows state a clone size, as once, few, many or a class for expanded clones.

TRBJ1-4	TRBV7-2	NA	NA	TGTGCCAGCAGCGTCACAGGGCAGGGGGAAAAACTGTTTTTT	CASSVTGQGEKLFF
TRBJ1-2	TRBV10-3	NA	TRBD1	TGTGCCATTGGGGGACAGGGAGCCTATGGCTACACCTTC	CAIGGQGAYGYTF
TRBJ2-1	TRBV2	NA	TRBD2	TGTGCCAGCAGTGGGGGACTAGCGGGAGATCTGTTCTTC	CASSGGLAGDLFF
TRBJ2-3	TRBV9	few	NA	TGTGCCAGCAGCGTAGCGGTCGATAGCACAGATACGCAGTATTTT	CASSVAVDSTDTQYF
TRBJ2-7	TRBV28	NA	TRBD2	TGTGCCAGCAGTTTGGCCCGGGACTACCGCTCCTACGAGCAGTACTTC	CASSLARDYRSYEQYF
TRBJ2-5	TRBV5-1	NA	NA	TGCGCCAGCAGCCCCGCAGGGGAAGAGACCCAGTACTTC	CASSPAGEETQYF
TRBJ2-2	TRBV11-3	NA	TRBD1	TGTGCCAGCAGCCAACTGTCCGGGACAGTAAACACCGGGGAGCTGTTTTTT	CASSQLSGTVNTGELFF
TRBJ2-5	TRBV18	NA	NA	TGTGCCAGCTCATCCTCCTCGGAGACCCAGTACTTC	CASSSSSETQYF
TRBJ2-7	TRBV6-5	NA	NA	TGTGCCAGCAGTTACCGGCGGTCCTACGAGCAGTACTTC	CASSYRRSYEQYF
TRBJ2-7	TRBV10-3	once	TRBD1	TGTGCCAGCTCTAGACAGGGTCTCTCCTACGAGCAGTACTTC	CASSRQGLSYEQYF
TRBJ1-5	TRBV27	NA	NA	TGTGCCAGCAGGCCCGCGGGGGGAAATCAGCCCCAGCATTTT	CASRPAGGNQPQHF
TRBJ2-7	TRBV7-6	NA	NA	TGTGCCAGCAGCTTAGCCTATAGCGGATATGAAACCTACGAGCAGTACTTC	CASSLAYSGYETYEQYF
TRBJ1-2	TRBV28	NA	TRBD1	TGTGCCAGCACCTTGGGACAGCCGTATGGCTACACCTTC	CASTLGQPYGYTF
TRBJ2-5	TRBV10-3	NA	TRBD2	TGTGCCATCAGTGAAACCGGGACTAGCGGGAATCAAGAGACCCAGTACTTC	CAISETGTSGNQETQYF
TRBJ1-2	TRBV30	NA	TRBD1	TGTGCCTGGAGAGGACAGGGCGCTAACTATGGCTACACCTTC	CAWRGQGANYGYTF
TRBJ1-4	TRBV27	NA	TRBD1	TGTGCCAGCAGTCAATTACCCGGGACAGGGAATCAAAAACTGTTTTTT	CASSQLPGTGNQKLFF
TRBJ2-3	TRBV19	NA	TRBD1	TGTGCCAGTAGCATCAACAGGGGCACGACAGATACGCAGTATTTT	CASSINRGTTDTQYF